The 9 T cell receptor beta chains below all came from one sample that was sequenced in a study of graft-versus-host responses after intestinal transplantation. Produced via immunoSEQ multiplex PCR; TCRdb's table is partial and in-frame only. The table lists over 75,000 clones, less than 95% of them singletons. What these receptors recognize is not known. Specimen: unstimulated CD8+ T cells sorted from spleen or lymph node cells, collected before transplant. These TCRs come from a human donor who was the organ donor for an intestinal transplant.

This clone turned up a few times. The rearrangement joins TRBV6-6 to TRBJ1-1; a possible D gene is TRBD1 (5 bases). Germline V gene data show CDR1 as MNHNY and CDR2 as SVGAGI (reference sequence). V gave up 0 bases and J gave up 6 bases, with 8 bases separating them. The CDR3 has 13 amino acids. DNA for the CDR3: TGTGCCAGCAGTTACTCGACAGTCTCTGAAGCTTTCTTT. It encodes CASSYSTVSEAFF.

The chain has TRBV7-9 and TRBJ2-1, with 7 bases fitting TRBD1. The CDR3 contains 15 residues. V gave up 0 bases and J gave up 2 bases; unmatched junction bases: 1. The V gene's germline CDR1 is SEHNR and CDR2 FQNEAQ (reference sequence). The CDR3 reads CASSLAQGTYNEQFF. CDR3 coding DNA: TGTGCCAGCAGCTTAGCACAGGGGACCTACAATGAGCAGTTCTTC.

The V and J genes are TRBV2 and TRBJ1-6; 9 positions match TRBD1. The J segment lost 1 base and the V segment lost 6 bases, leaving 7 bases of the junction unmatched. In germline, CDR1 is SNHLY, CDR2 FYNNEI. This CDR3 region has 17 residues. In nucleotides, the CDR3 is TGTGCCAGCAGGGTCGTACAGGGGGCGTCCTATAATTCACCCCTCCACTTT. Translating it yields CASRVVQGASYNSPLHF.

The J gene is TRBJ2-7, the V gene TRBV19; 7 nucleotides match TRBD2. Losses at the gene ends were 3 bases for V and 3 bases for J; bases not matched to a gene: 8. Germline V gene data show CDR1 as LNHDA and CDR2 as SQIVND (reference sequence). The CDR3 is 15 residues long. CDR3 in DNA: TGTGCCAGTAGTATGTCCCTAGCGGCGTACTACGAGCAGTACTTC. Its translation: CASSMSLAAYYEQYF.

This chain connects TRBV7-9 to TRBJ1-4; 8 bases line up with TRBD1. Germline values: CDR1 SEHNR, CDR2 FQNEAQ (reference sequence). V was pared by 5 bases and J by 8 bases, with 4 bases of the junction left unmatched. The CDR3 covers 13 residues. The DNA for the CDR3 is TGTGCCAGCAGCGAGCAGGGGGCCGAAAAACTGTTTTTT. It is translated as CASSEQGAEKLFF.

The chain recombines TRBV7-9 with TRBJ2-5, with 10 bases identical to TRBD2. The CDR3 sequence is 17 residues long. Germline V gene lookup returns CDR1 SEHNR and CDR2 FQNEAQ (reference sequence). Trimming at V came to 1 base and at J to 5 bases, leaving 10 bases not matched to a gene. The chain's CDR3 is CASSLGQAGGPWETQYF. The CDR3 bases are TGTGCCAGCAGCTTAGGGCAAGCGGGAGGGCCTTGGGAGACCCAGTACTTC. The variable domain in full, with the rest retrieved from reference TRBV7-9 and TRBJ2-5, is DTGVSQNPRHKITKRGQNVTFRCDPISEHNRLYWYRQTLGQGPEFLTYFQNEAQLEKSRLLSDRFSAERPKGSFSTLEIQRTEQGDSAMYLCASSLGQAGGPWETQYFGPGTRLLVL.

The J gene is TRBJ2-6, the V gene TRBV6-5; possibly TRBD1 for D (6 bases). The V end lost 5 bases, the J end lost 4 bases, and 12 bases lay between the germline ends. CDR1 is MNHEY, CDR2 SVGAGI, per germline. The CDR3 runs 15 residues. The DNA for the CDR3 is TGTGCCAGCAGTACAGGGTTTGGGGGGGCCAACGTCCTGACTTTC. It is translated as CASSTGFGGANVLTF.

The rearrangement uses TRBV27 and TRBJ2-1; 10 bases align to TRBD2. CDR1 MNHEY and CDR2 SMNVEV come from the germline V gene (reference sequence). V lost 1 base and J lost 7; bases outside the gene matches: 13. The CDR3 covers 18 residues. CDR3 in DNA: TGTGCCAGCAGTTTATTTTGGGGGCGGGGACTAGCGCCAAATGAGCAGTTCTTC. This encodes CASSLFWGRGLAPNEQFF.

The gene calls are TRBV28 and TRBJ2-3, with TRBD1 matching 9 bases. Germline CDR1 is MDHEN and CDR2 is SYDVKM. With V trimmed by 10 bases and J by 5 bases, 13 bases remained unmatched. The CDR3 spans 15 residues. The CDR3 sequence: CANAKGTGGRDTQYF. DNA for the CDR3: TGTGCCAACGCAAAGGGAACAGGGGGCCGAGATACGCAGTATTTT.